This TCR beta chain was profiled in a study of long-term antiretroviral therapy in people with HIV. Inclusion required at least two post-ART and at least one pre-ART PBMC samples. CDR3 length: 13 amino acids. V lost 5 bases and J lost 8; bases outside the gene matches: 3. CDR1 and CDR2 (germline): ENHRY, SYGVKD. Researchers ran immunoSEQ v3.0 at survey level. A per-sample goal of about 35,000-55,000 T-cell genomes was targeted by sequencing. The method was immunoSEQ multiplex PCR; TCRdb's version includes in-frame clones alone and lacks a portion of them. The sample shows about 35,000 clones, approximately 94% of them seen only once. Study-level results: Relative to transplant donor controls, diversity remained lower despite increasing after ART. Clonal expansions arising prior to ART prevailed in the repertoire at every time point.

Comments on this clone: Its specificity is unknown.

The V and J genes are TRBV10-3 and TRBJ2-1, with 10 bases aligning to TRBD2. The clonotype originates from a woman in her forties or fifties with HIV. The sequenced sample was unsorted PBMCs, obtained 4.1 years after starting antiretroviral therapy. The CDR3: CAISSGGADEQFF. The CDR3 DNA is TGTGCCATCAGTAGCGGGGGGGCGGATGAGCAGTTCTTC.